The 4 T cell receptor beta chains listed next were all sequenced from one sample in a study of CD8 T cells in Susac syndrome. An amount of RNA that ranged from about 0.45 to 1 ug was reverse transcribed with random hexamers. MiXCR, run by TCRdb on the immunoSEQ multiplex PCR reads, gives a single entry per CDR3 protein. The sample includes around 200,000 distinct CDR3 sequences, about 90% of them seen just once. Material: CD8+ T cells from PBMCs. These receptors all stem from a human donor with multiple sclerosis.

This chain links TRBV19 with TRBJ1-5; D perhaps matches TRBD1 (6 bases). The CDR3 is 13 residues long. Germline CDR1 and CDR2: LNHDA and SQIVND (reference sequence). Trimming removed 4 bases from V and 9 bases from J, with 13 bases in between. The CDR3 nucleotides are TGTGCCAGTAGTAGGGGGGGCCTGGGGCCCCAGCATTTT. It encodes CASSRGGLGPQHF. Using reference TRBV19 and TRBJ1-5 for the parts outside the CDR3, the full variable domain is DGGITQSPKYLFRKEGQNVTLSCEQNLNHDAMYWYRQDPGQGLRLIYYSQIVNDFQKGDIAEGYSVSREKKESFPLTVTSAQKNPTAFYLCASSRGGLGPQHFGDGTRLSIL.

The CDR3 DNA sequence: TGTGCCAGCCTCCCGAGGAGGCGGGACCAAGAGACCCAGTACTTC. Translating it yields CASLPRRRDQETQYF. V usage is TRBV5-8 and J usage is TRBJ2-5; the D gene is possibly TRBD2 (5 bases). CDR3 length equals 15 residues. Trimming cost V 7 bases and J 0 bases, with 16 bases left between them. From germline, CDR1 is SGHTS and CDR2 YDEGEE.

The chain couples TRBV13 to TRBJ1-1, with D possibly being TRBD1 (5 bases). The V gene's germline CDR1 is PRHDT and CDR2 FYEKMQ (reference sequence). CDR3 length: 14 amino acids. Trimming took 1 base from V and 4 from J, leaving 10 bases between them. CDR3 sequence (DNA): TGTGCCAGCAGCTTAGTGGGGGGGATCACTGAAGCTTTCTTT. Protein product: CASSLVGGITEAFF.

V gene TRBV5-6 combines with J gene TRBJ2-3; maybe TRBD1 (6 bases). This CDR3 comprises 15 residues. CDR1 is SGHDT and CDR2 is YYEEEE in the germline V gene. The germline V and J ends were trimmed by 3 bases and 2 bases, with 13 bases remaining between them. Here the CDR3 DNA reads TGTGCCAGCAGCTCGATACAGGGTTACACAGATACGCAGTATTTT. It yields the protein CASSSIQGYTDTQYF.